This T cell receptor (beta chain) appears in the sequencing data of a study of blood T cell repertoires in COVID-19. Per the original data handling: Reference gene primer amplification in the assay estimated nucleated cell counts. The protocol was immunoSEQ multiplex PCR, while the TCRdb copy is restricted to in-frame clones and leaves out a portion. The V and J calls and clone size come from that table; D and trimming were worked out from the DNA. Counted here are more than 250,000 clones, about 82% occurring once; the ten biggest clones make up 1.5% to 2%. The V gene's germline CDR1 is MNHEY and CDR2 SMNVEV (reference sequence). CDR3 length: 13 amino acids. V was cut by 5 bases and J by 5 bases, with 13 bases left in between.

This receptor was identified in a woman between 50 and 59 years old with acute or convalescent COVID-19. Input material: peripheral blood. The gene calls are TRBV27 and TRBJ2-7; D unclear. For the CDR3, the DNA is TGTGCCAGCAGTCACTCAGGCAGGAACGAGCAGTACTTC. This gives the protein CASSHSGRNEQYF.